This T cell receptor (beta chain) stems from a study of blood T cells in healthy people across ages. Germline V CDR1 and CDR2: SGHKS, YYEKEE (reference sequence). This CDR3 spans 15 amino acids. Trimming cost V 0 bases and J 2 bases, with 12 bases left between them. This clonotype was observed at least ten times. PCR was performed a second time for roughly 7 to 12 cycles using a sample-barcoded 5' primer and a J-beta primer mix. TCRdb reanalysed the 5' RACE reads using MiXCR and keeps one entry per CDR3 protein. The data contain 1.5 million or so distinct CDR3 sequences, approximately 42% of them singletons.

The material sequenced was blood. The source of this sequence is a young woman in good health. The chain carries TRBV5-5 and TRBJ2-7, with D perhaps matching TRBD1 (5 bases). In DNA, the CDR3 is TGTGCCAGCAGCTTGGAGGGGATATTAACCTACGAGCAGTACTTC. As protein: CASSLEGILTYEQYF. The whole variable domain, remainder taken from reference TRBV5-5 and TRBJ2-7, is DAGVTQSPTHLIKTRGQQVTLRCSPISGHKSVSWYQQVLGQGPQFIFQYYEKEERGRGNFPDRFSARQFPNYSSELNVNALLLGDSALYLCASSLEGILTYEQYFGPGTRLTVT.